This entry features one T cell receptor beta chain sequence. Antigen specificity is unknown. This entry belongs to a study of post-analysis software for immune sequencing data. Study-level background: Included courses were relapsing-remitting and secondary progressive multiple sclerosis; progressive-relapsing multiple sclerosis was also included.

With V trimmed by 7 bases and J by 3 bases, 5 bases remained unmatched. The CDR3 is 12 residues long. Looked up from germline, CDR1 is SQVTM and CDR2 is ANQGSEA. TCR beta libraries were prepared from cDNA with unique molecular identifiers. Input of roughly 0.95 to 10 million T cells yielded 450,000 to 550,000 cDNA molecules. TCRdb re-analysed the PCR reads in MiXCR, keeping a single row per CDR3 protein. The repertoire has 650,000 to 850,000 distinct CDR3 sequences, about 57% of them found once; the top ten carry 4.6%. Study outcomes and limitations: Five TRBV segments, TRBV5-6, TRBV5-1 and TRBV20-1 among them, were found more frequent in patients than controls. In multiple sclerosis, normalized Chao1 diversity was significantly below that of controls.

This TCR was sampled from a girl between 10 and 17 years old with multiple sclerosis. The material sequenced was blood. V and J are TRBV29-1 and TRBJ1-2; 7 nucleotides align to TRBD1. This chain's CDR3 is CSAWDRDYGYTF. In DNA, the CDR3 is TGCAGCGCCTGGGACAGAGACTATGGCTACACCTTC. The full variable domain, in which reference TRBV29-1 and TRBJ1-2 provide the parts outside the CDR3, is SAVISQKPSRDICQRGTSLTIQCQVDSQVTMMFWYRQQPGQSLTLIATANQGSEATYESGFVIDKFPISRPNLTFSTLTVSNMSPEDSSIYLCSAWDRDYGYTFGSGTRLTVV.